This T cell receptor (beta chain) was found in a study of T cells in Graves' hyperthyroidism and ophthalmopathy. The CDR3 regions of TCR beta were amplified from RNA transcripts. The TCR CDR3 was amplified in a first-round RT-PCR using the HTBI primer set. TCRdb recomputed calls from the multiplex PCR reads with MiXCR, one row per CDR3 protein. The sample lists approximately 430,000 distinct CDR3 sequences, about a sixth seen once, with roughly 7.7% in the top ten. Uncontrolled infection, other autoimmune disease, pregnancy or lactation disqualified patients from enrolment. This clonotype was seen many times. The CDR3 consists of 16 residues. V was pared by 0 bases and J by 5 bases, with 6 bases of the junction left unmatched. Germline V gene sequence: CDR1 SGHVS, CDR2 FQNEAQ.

The clonotype was recovered from a woman aged 18-30 years with Graves' hyperthyroidism. Sequenced input: blood. V is TRBV7-8 and J is TRBJ2-3, with 9 bases aligning to TRBD2. As DNA, the CDR3 is TGTGCCAGCAGCTTAGCTGGTAGCGGGGGTTTAGATACGCAGTATTTT. Residues: CASSLAGSGGLDTQYF.